What follows describes a single T cell receptor beta chain. The antigen remains undetermined. The data were obtained in a study of T cell responses to AZD1222 COVID-19 vaccine. Sequenced by immunoSEQ multiplex PCR; TCRdb stores in-frame clones only, minus some. Among some 92,000 clones listed, roughly 89% were seen once. The CDR3 totals 12 residues. From germline, CDR1 is MNHEY and CDR2 SMNVEV (reference sequence). The V end lost 5 bases, the J end lost 7 bases, and 10 bases lay between the germline ends. General observations from the study: Mostly white British, mostly female donors; authors suggested clonal diversity may be underestimated. Recipients of AZD1222 seropositive at baseline numbered only 5 to 7. Spike-specific TCR breadth and depth were elevated following two AZD1222 doses. Among spike-specific TCRs, nearly half reportedly target unmutated variant regions.

The receptor was isolated from an adult in good health. This specimen was peripheral blood, taken on day 0 of MenACWY control vaccination. This sequence joins TRBV27 and TRBJ2-3, with a possible D match to TRBD2 (6 bases). The CDR3 DNA reads as TGTGCCAGCAGTGGAGGGTACCATACGCAGTATTTT. Translation: CASSGGYHTQYF.